The rows below give T cell receptor beta chains drawn from one sample of a study of PD-1 blockade in classical Hodgkin lymphoma. Data came from immunoSEQ multiplex PCR; TCRdb stores just in-frame clones and leaves some out. The sample comprises about 25,000 clones, 80% of which are singletons, and 3% to 3.5% rests with the top ten. Source: CD4+ T cells from blood, taken before the fourth cycle of nivolumab. Every receptor here comes from a human donor with classical Hodgkin lymphoma. Both conserved end residues are part of each CDR3. Fields, in order: clone size, V gene, J gene, D gene, CDR3 protein, CDR3 DNA. The D gene is left open where the match is weak. Part of the rows lack a size; the others show once, few, many or a class for expanded clones.

clone_size: -; v_call: TRBV30; j_call: TRBJ1-2; d_call: -; cdr3_aa: CAWRTGLDYGYTF; cdr3_nt: TGTGCCTGGAGGACAGGATTGGATTATGGCTACACCTTC
clone_size: -; v_call: TRBV19; j_call: TRBJ2-4; d_call: -; cdr3_aa: CASSSHDKGNIQYF; cdr3_nt: TGTGCCAGTAGTAGCCATGACAAGGGAAACATTCAGTACTTC
clone_size: -; v_call: TRBV6-5; j_call: TRBJ1-1; d_call: -; cdr3_aa: CASSYSSAGLVAFF; cdr3_nt: TGTGCCAGCAGTTACTCAAGTGCAGGTCTCGTAGCTTTCTTT
clone_size: -; v_call: TRBV5-1; j_call: TRBJ2-2; d_call: -; cdr3_aa: CASLQGHTNTGELFF; cdr3_nt: TGCGCCAGCCTCCAGGGACATACGAACACCGGGGAGCTGTTTTTT
clone_size: -; v_call: TRBV5-1; j_call: TRBJ2-2; d_call: -; cdr3_aa: CASSLQGDGELFF; cdr3_nt: TGCGCCAGCTCCCTTCAGGGTGACGGGGAGCTGTTTTTT
clone_size: -; v_call: TRBV2; j_call: TRBJ1-2; d_call: -; cdr3_aa: CASASTGNYGYTF; cdr3_nt: TGTGCCAGCGCCTCAACAGGGAACTATGGCTACACCTTC
clone_size: -; v_call: TRBV11-3; j_call: TRBJ1-2; d_call: -; cdr3_aa: CASSSRRDGYTF; cdr3_nt: TGTGCCAGCAGCTCCCGGAGGGATGGCTACACCTTC
clone_size: -; v_call: TRBV28; j_call: TRBJ1-2; d_call: -; cdr3_aa: CASSSQGEGYGYTF; cdr3_nt: TGTGCCAGCAGTTCACAGGGCGAGGGCTATGGCTACACCTTC
clone_size: -; v_call: TRBV11-3; j_call: TRBJ2-1; d_call: -; cdr3_aa: CASSLTRGGDEQFF; cdr3_nt: TGTGCCAGCAGCTTAACCAGGGGTGGCGATGAGCAGTTCTTC
clone_size: -; v_call: TRBV5-1; j_call: TRBJ1-1; d_call: -; cdr3_aa: CASSLLAGNTEAFF; cdr3_nt: TGCGCCAGCAGCTTATTAGCAGGGAACACTGAAGCTTTCTTT
clone_size: once; v_call: TRBV11-2; j_call: TRBJ1-2; d_call: -; cdr3_aa: CASSSSLLWGYTF; cdr3_nt: TGTGCCAGCAGCTCGAGCTTGTTGTGGGGCTACACCTTC
clone_size: -; v_call: TRBV29-1; j_call: TRBJ2-1; d_call: -; cdr3_aa: CSVEDYTRGRQQFF; cdr3_nt: TGCAGCGTTGAAGATTATACGAGGGGTCGGCAGCAGTTCTTC
clone_size: few; v_call: TRBV6-5; j_call: TRBJ1-6; d_call: TRBD1; cdr3_aa: CASSPGTGLFSPLHF; cdr3_nt: TGTGCCAGCAGCCCCGGGACAGGGTTATTCTCACCCCTCCACTTT
clone_size: -; v_call: TRBV11-3; j_call: TRBJ2-5; d_call: TRBD2; cdr3_aa: CASSIGGARETQYF; cdr3_nt: TGTGCCAGCAGCATCGGGGGGGCCCGAGAGACCCAGTACTTC
clone_size: -; v_call: TRBV15; j_call: TRBJ1-2; d_call: TRBD1; cdr3_aa: CATSVDRVNGYTF; cdr3_nt: TGTGCCACCAGCGTCGACAGGGTGAATGGCTACACCTTC
clone_size: -; v_call: TRBV27; j_call: TRBJ2-7; d_call: TRBD1; cdr3_aa: CASSSPGTGGPEQYF; cdr3_nt: TGTGCCAGCAGTTCCCCCGGGACAGGGGGGCCCGAGCAGTACTTC
clone_size: few; v_call: TRBV10-3; j_call: TRBJ1-2; d_call: TRBD1; cdr3_aa: CAISLDRAEGYTF; cdr3_nt: TGTGCCATCAGCCTCGACAGGGCGGAAGGCTACACCTTC
clone_size: -; v_call: TRBV6-1; j_call: TRBJ1-1; d_call: -; cdr3_aa: CASSERGGWEAFF; cdr3_nt: TGTGCCAGCAGTGAGAGGGGGGGGTGGGAGGCTTTCTTT
clone_size: -; v_call: TRBV7-3; j_call: TRBJ2-1; d_call: TRBD2; cdr3_aa: CASSRDSSGGNDEQFF; cdr3_nt: TGTGCCAGCAGCCGGGACTCTAGCGGGGGGAACGATGAGCAGTTCTTC
clone_size: -; v_call: TRBV19; j_call: TRBJ1-5; d_call: -; cdr3_aa: CASSIVAAVYQPQHF; cdr3_nt: TGTGCCAGTAGTATAGTGGCAGCGGTATATCAGCCCCAGCATTTT
clone_size: -; v_call: TRBV15; j_call: TRBJ2-5; d_call: -; cdr3_aa: CATSRTSGETQYF; cdr3_nt: TGTGCCACCAGCAGAACAAGCGGGGAGACCCAGTACTTC
clone_size: -; v_call: TRBV18; j_call: TRBJ1-5; d_call: -; cdr3_aa: CASSNYPGSDNQPQHF; cdr3_nt: TGTGCCAGCTCAAATTACCCAGGGAGCGACAATCAGCCCCAGCATTTT
clone_size: -; v_call: TRBV19; j_call: TRBJ2-6; d_call: TRBD1; cdr3_aa: CASSIGTGAGANVLTF; cdr3_nt: TGTGCCAGTAGTATAGGGACAGGGGCTGGGGCCAACGTCCTGACTTTC
clone_size: -; v_call: TRBV7-9; j_call: TRBJ1-2; d_call: -; cdr3_aa: CASSRRDGYTF; cdr3_nt: TGTGCCAGCAGCCGTCGAGATGGCTACACCTTC
clone_size: few; v_call: TRBV6-5; j_call: TRBJ1-2; d_call: -; cdr3_aa: CASRQTARYGYTF; cdr3_nt: TGTGCCAGCCGTCAGACAGCTAGATATGGCTACACCTTC
clone_size: -; v_call: TRBV7-9; j_call: TRBJ1-2; d_call: -; cdr3_aa: CASSLIARSRGYTF; cdr3_nt: TGTGCCAGCAGCTTAATTGCCAGGTCCCGGGGCTACACCTTC
clone_size: -; v_call: TRBV5-4; j_call: TRBJ2-5; d_call: -; cdr3_aa: CASSPPGLGGETQYF; cdr3_nt: TGTGCCAGCAGCCCCCCCGGACTTGGGGGGGAGACCCAGTACTTC
clone_size: -; v_call: TRBV6-6; j_call: TRBJ1-5; d_call: -; cdr3_aa: CASSTSTHSNQPQHF; cdr3_nt: TGTGCCAGCAGTACATCGACCCATAGCAATCAGCCCCAGCATTTT
clone_size: -; v_call: TRBV7-7; j_call: TRBJ2-5; d_call: TRBD1; cdr3_aa: CASSLGGTGQETQYF; cdr3_nt: TGTGCTAGCAGCTTAGGAGGGACAGGACAAGAGACCCAGTACTTC
clone_size: -; v_call: TRBV7-8; j_call: TRBJ1-5; d_call: TRBD1; cdr3_aa: CASSTGQLRAQPQHF; cdr3_nt: TGTGCCAGCAGCACGGGACAGCTACGGGCTCAGCCCCAGCATTTT
clone_size: -; v_call: TRBV18; j_call: TRBJ2-5; d_call: -; cdr3_aa: CASSPPRGWETQYF; cdr3_nt: TGTGCCAGCTCACCACCGAGGGGCTGGGAGACCCAGTACTTC
clone_size: -; v_call: TRBV7-2; j_call: TRBJ1-2; d_call: -; cdr3_aa: CASSLVQPGGYGYTF; cdr3_nt: TGTGCCAGCAGTTTAGTCCAGCCCGGCGGATATGGCTACACCTTC
clone_size: few; v_call: TRBV10-3; j_call: TRBJ1-1; d_call: -; cdr3_aa: CAIRNWGNTEAFF; cdr3_nt: TGTGCCATCAGAAATTGGGGGAACACTGAAGCTTTCTTT
clone_size: once; v_call: TRBV9; j_call: TRBJ1-1; d_call: -; cdr3_aa: CASSVGEGRTEAFF; cdr3_nt: TGTGCCAGCAGCGTAGGGGAGGGAAGGACTGAAGCTTTCTTT
clone_size: -; v_call: TRBV9; j_call: TRBJ1-3; d_call: -; cdr3_aa: CASSVALGDGNTIYF; cdr3_nt: TGTGCCAGCAGCGTAGCCCTGGGTGATGGAAACACCATATATTTT
clone_size: -; v_call: TRBV5-4; j_call: TRBJ2-1; d_call: -; cdr3_aa: CASSLAQSYNEQFF; cdr3_nt: TGTGCCAGCAGCTTGGCCCAATCCTACAATGAGCAGTTCTTC
clone_size: -; v_call: TRBV7-6; j_call: TRBJ1-4; d_call: -; cdr3_aa: CASSLMGGEKLFF; cdr3_nt: TGTGCCAGCAGCTTAATGGGGGGCGAAAAACTGTTTTTT
clone_size: -; v_call: TRBV5-4; j_call: TRBJ2-2; d_call: -; cdr3_aa: CASSLAGVESGELFF; cdr3_nt: TGTGCCAGCAGCTTGGCAGGGGTCGAATCCGGGGAGCTGTTTTTT
clone_size: -; v_call: TRBV21-1; j_call: TRBJ1-2; d_call: -; cdr3_aa: CASSKRWDRVCHYGYTF; cdr3_nt: TGTGCCAGCAGCAAAAGGTGGGACAGGGTGTGTCACTATGGCTACACCTTC
clone_size: -; v_call: TRBV10-3; j_call: TRBJ2-1; d_call: TRBD2; cdr3_aa: CAINRDYTVTYNEQFF; cdr3_nt: TGTGCCATCAACCGGGACTACACGGTAACATACAATGAGCAGTTCTTC